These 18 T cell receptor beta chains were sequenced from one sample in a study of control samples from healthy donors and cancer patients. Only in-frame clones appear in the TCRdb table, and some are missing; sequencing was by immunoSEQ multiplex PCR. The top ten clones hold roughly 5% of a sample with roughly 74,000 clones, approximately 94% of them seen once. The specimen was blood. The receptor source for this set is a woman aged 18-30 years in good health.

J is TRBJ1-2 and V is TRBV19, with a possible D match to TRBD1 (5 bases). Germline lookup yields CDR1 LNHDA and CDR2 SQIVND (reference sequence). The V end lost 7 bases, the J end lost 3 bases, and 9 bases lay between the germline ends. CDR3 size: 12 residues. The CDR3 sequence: CASMGVDYGYTF. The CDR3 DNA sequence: TGTGCCAGTATGGGGGTTGACTATGGCTACACCTTC.

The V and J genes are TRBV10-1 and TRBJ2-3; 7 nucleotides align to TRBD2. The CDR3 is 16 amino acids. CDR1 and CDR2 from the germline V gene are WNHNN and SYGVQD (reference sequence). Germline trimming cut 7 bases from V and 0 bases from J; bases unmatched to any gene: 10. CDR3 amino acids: CASKVQAGTSTDTQYF. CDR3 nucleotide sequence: TGCGCCAGCAAAGTGCAAGCGGGGACTAGCACAGATACGCAGTATTTT.

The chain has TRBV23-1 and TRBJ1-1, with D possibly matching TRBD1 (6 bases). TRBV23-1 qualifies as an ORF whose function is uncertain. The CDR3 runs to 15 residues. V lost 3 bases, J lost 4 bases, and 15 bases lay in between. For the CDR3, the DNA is TGCGCCAGCAGTCATCCCCCAGGGGTCGGCACTGAAGCTTTCTTT. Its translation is CASSHPPGVGTEAFF.

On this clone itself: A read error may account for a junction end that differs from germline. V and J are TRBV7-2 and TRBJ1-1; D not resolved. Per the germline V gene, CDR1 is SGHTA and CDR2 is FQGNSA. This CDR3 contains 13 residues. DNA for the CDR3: TGTGCCAGCAGTTTAGCATTGTCAGAAGAAGCTTTCTTT. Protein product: CASSLALSEEAFF.

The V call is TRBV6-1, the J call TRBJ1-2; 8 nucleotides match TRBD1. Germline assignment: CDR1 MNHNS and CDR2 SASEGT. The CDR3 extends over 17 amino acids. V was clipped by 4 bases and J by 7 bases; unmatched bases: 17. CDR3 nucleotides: TGTGCCAGCAGTGCCGGACAGGGAGTGATTCTTAGCGCTGGCTACACCTTC. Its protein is CASSAGQGVILSAGYTF.

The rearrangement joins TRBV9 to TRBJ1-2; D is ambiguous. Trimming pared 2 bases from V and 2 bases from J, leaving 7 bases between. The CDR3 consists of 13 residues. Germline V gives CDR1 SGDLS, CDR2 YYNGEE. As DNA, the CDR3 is TGTGCCAGCAGCGTCAGATACAACTATGGCTACACCTTC. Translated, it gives CASSVRYNYGYTF.

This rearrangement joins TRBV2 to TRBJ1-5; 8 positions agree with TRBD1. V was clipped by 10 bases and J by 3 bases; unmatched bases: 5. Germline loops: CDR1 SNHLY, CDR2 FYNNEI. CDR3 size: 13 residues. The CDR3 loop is CATDRGPNQPQHF. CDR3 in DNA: TGTGCCACCGACAGGGGCCCCAATCAGCCCCAGCATTTT.

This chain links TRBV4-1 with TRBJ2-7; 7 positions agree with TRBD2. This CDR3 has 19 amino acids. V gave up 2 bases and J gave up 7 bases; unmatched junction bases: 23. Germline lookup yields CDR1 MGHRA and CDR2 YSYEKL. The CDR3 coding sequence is TGCGCCAGCAGCCAATCCTTGGGCGGGGGTGTAGGGGTGTTAGGTGAGCAGTACTTC. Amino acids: CASSQSLGGGVGVLGEQYF.

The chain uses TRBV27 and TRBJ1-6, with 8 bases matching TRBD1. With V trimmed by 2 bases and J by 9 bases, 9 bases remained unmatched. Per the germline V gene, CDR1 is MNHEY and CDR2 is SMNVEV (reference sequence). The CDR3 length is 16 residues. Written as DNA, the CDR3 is TGTGCCAGCAGTTTAAGTCCTGGACAGGGCGCTTCACCCCTCCACTTT. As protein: CASSLSPGQGASPLHF.

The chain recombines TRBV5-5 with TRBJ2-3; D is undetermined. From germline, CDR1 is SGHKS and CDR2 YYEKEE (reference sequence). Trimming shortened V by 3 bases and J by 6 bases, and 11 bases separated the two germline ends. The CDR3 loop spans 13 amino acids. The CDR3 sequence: CASSSRAVDTQYF. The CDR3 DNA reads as TGTGCCAGCAGCTCCCGCGCAGTTGATACGCAGTATTTT.

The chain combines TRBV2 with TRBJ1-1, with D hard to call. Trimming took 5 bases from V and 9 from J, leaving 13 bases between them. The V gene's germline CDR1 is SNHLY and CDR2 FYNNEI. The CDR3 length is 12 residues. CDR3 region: CASSTTGKQAFF. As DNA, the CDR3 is TGTGCCAGCAGTACCACCGGGAAGCAAGCTTTCTTT. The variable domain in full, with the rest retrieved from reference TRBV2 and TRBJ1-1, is EPEVTQTPSHQVTQMGQEVILRCVPISNHLYFYWYRQILGQKVEFLVSFYNNEISEKSEIFDDQFSVERPDGSNFTLKIRSTKLEDSAMYFCASSTTGKQAFFGQGTRLTVV.

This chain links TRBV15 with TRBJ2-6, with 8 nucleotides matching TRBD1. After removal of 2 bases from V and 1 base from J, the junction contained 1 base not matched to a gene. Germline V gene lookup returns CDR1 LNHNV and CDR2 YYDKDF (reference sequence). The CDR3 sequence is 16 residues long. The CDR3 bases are TGTGCCACCAGCAGACGACAGGGGTCTGGGGCCAACGTCCTGACTTTC. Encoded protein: CATSRRQGSGANVLTF.

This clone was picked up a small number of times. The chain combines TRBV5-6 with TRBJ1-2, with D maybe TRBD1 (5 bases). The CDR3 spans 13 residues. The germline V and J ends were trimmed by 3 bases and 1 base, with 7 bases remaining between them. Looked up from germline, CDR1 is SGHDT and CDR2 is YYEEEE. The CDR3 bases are TGTGCCAGCAGCTCGACAGATAACTATGGCTACACCTTC. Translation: CASSSTDNYGYTF.

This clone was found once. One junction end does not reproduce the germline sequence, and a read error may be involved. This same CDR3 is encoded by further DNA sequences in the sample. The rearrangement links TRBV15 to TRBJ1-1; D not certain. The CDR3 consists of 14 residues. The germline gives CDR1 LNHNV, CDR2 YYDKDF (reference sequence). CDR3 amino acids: CATSRGSGIRVAFF. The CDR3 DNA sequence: TGCGCCACCAGCAGAGGAAGTGGGATTCGAGTGGCTTTCTTT.

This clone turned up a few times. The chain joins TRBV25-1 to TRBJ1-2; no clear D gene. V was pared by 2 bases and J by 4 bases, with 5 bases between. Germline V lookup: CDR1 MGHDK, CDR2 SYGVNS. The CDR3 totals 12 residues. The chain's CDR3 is CASSEGFYGYTF. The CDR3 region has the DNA TGTGCCAGCAGTGAAGGGTTCTATGGCTACACCTTC.

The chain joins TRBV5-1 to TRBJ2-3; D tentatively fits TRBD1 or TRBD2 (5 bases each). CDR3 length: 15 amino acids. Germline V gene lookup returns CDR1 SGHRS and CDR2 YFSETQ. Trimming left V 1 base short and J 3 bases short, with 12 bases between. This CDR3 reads CASSLSWDETDTQYF. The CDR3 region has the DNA TGCGCCAGCAGCTTGTCGTGGGACGAAACAGATACGCAGTATTTT.

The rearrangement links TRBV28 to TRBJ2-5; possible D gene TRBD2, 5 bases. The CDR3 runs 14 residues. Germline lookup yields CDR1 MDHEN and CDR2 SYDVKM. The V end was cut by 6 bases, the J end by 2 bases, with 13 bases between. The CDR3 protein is CASSDPGRQETQYF. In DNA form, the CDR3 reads TGTGCCAGCAGCGACCCGGGGAGACAAGAGACCCAGTACTTC.

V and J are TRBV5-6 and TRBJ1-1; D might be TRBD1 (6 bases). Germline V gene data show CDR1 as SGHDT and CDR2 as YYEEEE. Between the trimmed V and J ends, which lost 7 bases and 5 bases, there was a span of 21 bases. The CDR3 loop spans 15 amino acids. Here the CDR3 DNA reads TGTGCCAGCTCAGATCAAATGAACAGGGTAACTGAAGCTTTCTTT. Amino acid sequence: CASSDQMNRVTEAFF.